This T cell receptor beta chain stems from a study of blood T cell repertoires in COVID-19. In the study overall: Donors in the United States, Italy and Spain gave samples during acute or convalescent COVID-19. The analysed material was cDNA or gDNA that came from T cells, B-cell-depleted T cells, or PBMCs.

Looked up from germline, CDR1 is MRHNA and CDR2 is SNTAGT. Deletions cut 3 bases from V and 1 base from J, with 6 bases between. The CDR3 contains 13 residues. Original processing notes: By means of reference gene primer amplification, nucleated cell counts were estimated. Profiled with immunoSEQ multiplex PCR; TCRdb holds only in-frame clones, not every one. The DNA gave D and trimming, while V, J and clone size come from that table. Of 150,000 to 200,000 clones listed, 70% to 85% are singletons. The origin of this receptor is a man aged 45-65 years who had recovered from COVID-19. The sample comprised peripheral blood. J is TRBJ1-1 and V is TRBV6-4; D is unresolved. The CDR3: CASSEQRNTEAFF. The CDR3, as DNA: TGTGCCAGCAGTGAACAAAGGAACACTGAAGCTTTCTTT.